A single sample is the source of the 25 T cell receptor beta chains below, sequenced in a study of T cells in Graves' hyperthyroidism and ophthalmopathy. TCR beta CDR3 sequences were amplified from RNA transcripts. HTBI primers were employed in a first-round RT-PCR of the TCR CDR3. TCRdb re-analysed the multiplex PCR reads in MiXCR, keeping a single row per CDR3 protein. Seen here are nearly 750,000 distinct CDR3 sequences, 35% observed once, and the top ten hold around a third. The sequenced material came from blood. Source of these receptors: a middle-aged woman with Graves' hyperthyroidism.

The genes are TRBV14 and TRBJ2-7; 10 nucleotides align to TRBD2. The CDR3 is 14 amino acids. J lost 7 bases, V lost 3 bases, and 6 bases had no gene match. CDR1 and CDR2 from the germline V gene are SGHDN and FVKESK. This CDR3 reads CASSQASGSREQYF. The CDR3 coding sequence is TGTGCCAGCAGCCAGGCTAGCGGGAGTAGGGAGCAGTACTTC.

J is TRBJ1-2 and V is TRBV12-5, with D hard to call. This CDR3 contains 12 residues. Germline-derived CDR1 and CDR2 are LGHNT and FRNRAP. The germline V and J ends were trimmed by 11 bases and 6 bases, with 16 bases remaining between them. In DNA form, the CDR3 reads TGTGCTGGAGTCTGGGGAGAGAATGGCTACACCTTC. Its protein is CAGVWGENGYTF.

This chain links TRBV20-1 with TRBJ2-7; 9 nucleotides agree with TRBD1. Looked up from germline, CDR1 is DFQATT and CDR2 is SNEGSKA (reference sequence). This CDR3 region has 15 residues. Germline trimming cut 5 bases from V and 4 bases from J; bases unmatched to any gene: 12. The CDR3: CSAAAVGTGTYEQYF. As DNA, the CDR3 is TGCAGTGCTGCCGCCGTTGGGACAGGGACGTACGAGCAGTACTTC.

This sequence joins TRBV7-8 and TRBJ2-7, with no clear D. The CDR3 length is 16 residues. Germline V lookup: CDR1 SGHVS, CDR2 FQNEAQ. Trimming stripped 1 base from V and 0 bases from J, with 13 bases between. The CDR3 reads CASSLVGGPSSYEQYF. The CDR3 region has the DNA TGTGCCAGCAGCTTAGTTGGTGGGCCTAGCTCCTACGAGCAGTACTTC.

This clonotype was recorded a few times. The chain carries TRBV14 and TRBJ1-2; D is perhaps TRBD1 (5 bases). Trimming took 1 base from V and 5 from J, leaving 17 bases between them. The V gene's germline CDR1 is SGHDN and CDR2 FVKESK. The CDR3 has 16 residues. CDR3 coding DNA: TGTGCCAGCAGCCAAGGAAAGGCAGGGCGGAGATATGGCTACACCTTC. It encodes CASSQGKAGRRYGYTF.

A word on this clonotype: The germline gene is not matched at one end of the junction; a read error may be the cause. The chain employs TRBV10-3 and TRBJ2-7; D tentatively reads TRBD1 or TRBD2 (6 bases each). The CDR3 has 17 amino acids. CDR1 ENHRY and CDR2 SYGVKD come from the germline V gene. The CDR3 region has the DNA TGTGCCAGCAGTCCGGGCCAAGGGGGGAGGAGCTCCTACGAGCAGTACTTC. This sequence encodes CASSPGQGGRSSYEQYF.

A few counts support this clonotype. V usage is TRBV19 and J usage is TRBJ1-2; tentatively, D is TRBD1 (6 bases). The CDR3 loop spans 15 amino acids. V lost 7 bases, J lost 4 bases, and 19 bases lay in between. Germline loops: CDR1 LNHDA, CDR2 SQIVND (reference sequence). CDR3 coding DNA: TGTGCCAGTAACCAGATTTCCCGGACAGCCTATGGCTACACCTTC. Amino acids: CASNQISRTAYGYTF.

This clonotype turned up a few times. This chain joins TRBV12-3 or TRBV12-4 and TRBJ2-2; D is ambiguous. This CDR3 has 13 residues. V was shortened by 9 bases and J by 6 bases, with 14 bases between the two germline ends. The DNA of the CDR3 is TGTGCCAGTCCGAGGCAGGAGTCCGGGGAGCTGTTTTTT. It yields the protein CASPRQESGELFF.

This clonotype was seen ten or more times. This chain connects TRBV29-1 to TRBJ1-4; D gene ambiguous. CDR3 length equals 13 residues. Per the germline V gene, CDR1 is SQVTM and CDR2 is ANQGSEA. V was pared by 4 bases and J by 7 bases, with 13 bases between. The CDR3 nucleotides read TGCAGCGTTGTGCACGGACGGAGTGAAAAACTGTTTTTT. Its translation: CSVVHGRSEKLFF. Looking up the rest from reference TRBV29-1 and TRBJ1-4 gives the full variable domain: SAVISQKPSRDICQRGTSLTIQCQVDSQVTMMFWYRQQPGQSLTLIATANQGSEATYESGFVIDKFPISRPNLTFSTLTVSNMSPEDSSIYLCSVVHGRSEKLFFGSGTQLSVL.

This clonotype has ten or more counts. V usage is TRBV2 and J usage is TRBJ2-7; weak D call: TRBD2 (5 bases). The germline gives CDR1 SNHLY, CDR2 FYNNEI. With 7 bases removed from V and 4 bases from J, the gap between germline ends came to 20 bases. This CDR3 contains 15 residues. The CDR3 is CASTLVERGNYEQYF. CDR3 bases: TGTGCCAGCACCTTGGTTGAGCGAGGGAATTACGAGCAGTACTTC. The whole variable domain, filled in from reference TRBV2 and TRBJ2-7, reads EPEVTQTPSHQVTQMGQEVILRCVPISNHLYFYWYRQILGQKVEFLVSFYNNEISEKSEIFDDQFSVERPDGSNFTLKIRSTKLEDSAMYFCASTLVERGNYEQYFGPGTRLTVT.

In its sample, this clonotype was seen a few times. The chain has TRBV19 and TRBJ1-2, with D hard to call. This CDR3 has 15 amino acids. V was cut by 7 bases and J by 2 bases, with 17 bases left in between. Germline V CDR1 and CDR2: LNHDA, SQIVND (reference sequence). CDR3 nucleotide sequence: TGTGCCAGTACTAAGATCGCCAGGACCAACTATGGCTACACCTTC. Residues: CASTKIARTNYGYTF.

The rearrangement uses TRBV11-2 and TRBJ2-5; 12 bases are a match to TRBD2. This CDR3 is 17 amino acids long. V lost 4 bases, J lost 3 bases, and 9 bases stayed unmatched. Germline V gene sequence: CDR1 SGHAT, CDR2 FQNNGV. The CDR3 DNA reads as TGTGCCAGCAGCTCCCCCGTCGGACTAGCGGGGAAAGAGACCCAGTACTTC. It yields the protein CASSSPVGLAGKETQYF.

This clonotype was observed once. The genes are TRBV11-1 and TRBJ2-6, with 9 bases fitting TRBD1. The ends lost 3 bases at V and 0 bases at J; junction bases unmatched: 6. This CDR3 has 18 residues. Germline-derived CDR1 and CDR2 are SGHAT and FQDESV (reference sequence). The CDR3 DNA is TGTGCCAGCAGCTTTAGGACAGGGGAAAGCTCTGGGGCCAACGTCCTGACTTTC. Protein product: CASSFRTGESSGANVLTF.

V and J are TRBV19 and TRBJ1-5, with 8 bases aligning to TRBD1. J gave up 7 bases and V 3 bases, and 14 bases lay outside the gene matches. This CDR3 has 17 residues. Germline CDR1 is LNHDA and CDR2 is SQIVND (reference sequence). The CDR3 spells CASSMRGTGHLGQPQHF. CDR3 DNA sequence: TGTGCCAGTAGTATGAGAGGGACAGGCCATTTAGGACAGCCCCAGCATTTT.

This clonotype was seen only a few times. The chain employs TRBV24-1 and TRBJ2-7; D tentatively fits TRBD1 or TRBD2 (5 bases each). CDR3 length: 15 residues. With 4 bases removed from V and 1 base from J, the gap between germline ends came to 13 bases. The germline V gene has CDR1 KGHDR and CDR2 SFDVKD. Here the CDR3 DNA reads TGTGCCACCAGTGACACCGACAGCGGATCCTACGAGCAGTACTTC. The encoded protein is CATSDTDSGSYEQYF.

This chain connects TRBV7-9 to TRBJ1-5; tentatively, D is TRBD1 (6 bases). Germline CDR1 reads SEHNR; CDR2 reads FQNEAQ (reference sequence). CDR3 size: 16 residues. V gave up 4 bases and J gave up 4 bases, with 17 bases separating them. The CDR3 DNA reads TGTGCCAGCAGCTCACAGGGAGGAGGTACGAATCAGCCCCAGCATTTT. Translated, it gives CASSSQGGGTNQPQHF.

The chain has TRBV7-9 and TRBJ2-1, with 10 nucleotides matching TRBD2. Germline trimming cut 1 base from V and 15 bases from J; bases unmatched to any gene: 9. CDR1 SEHNR and CDR2 FQNEAQ come from the germline V gene (reference sequence). The CDR3 loop spans 14 amino acids. The chain's CDR3 is CASSLELAGGRSFF. The CDR3 DNA reads as TGTGCCAGCAGCTTAGAATTAGCGGGGGGAAGGTCGTTCTTC. The variable domain in full, with the rest retrieved from reference TRBV7-9 and TRBJ2-1, is DTGVSQNPRHKITKRGQNVTFRCDPISEHNRLYWYRQTLGQGPEFLTYFQNEAQLEKSRLLSDRFSAERPKGSFSTLEIQRTEQGDSAMYLCASSLELAGGRSFFGPGTRLTVL.

This clonotype came up a few times. The chain links TRBV6-5 to TRBJ2-5, with a tentative D call TRBD2 (6 bases). Germline V gene data show CDR1 as MNHEY and CDR2 as SVGAGI. The V end lost 6 bases, the J end lost 5 bases, and 19 bases lay between the germline ends. This CDR3 spans 15 amino acids. CDR3 residues: CASSPQVAGRETQYF. The CDR3 region has the DNA TGTGCCAGCAGCCCCCAGGTGGCGGGAAGGGAGACCCAGTACTTC.

The chain combines TRBV20-1 with TRBJ2-5, with 7 positions matching TRBD2. The CDR3 has 14 amino acids. V trimming: 6 bases; J trimming: 1 base; junction bases outside the gene matches: 8. Germline values: CDR1 DFQATT, CDR2 SNEGSKA (reference sequence). The CDR3 bases are TGCAGTGCGATTATGACTAGCCCCCAAGAGACCCAGTACTTC. Protein: CSAIMTSPQETQYF.

A word on this clonotype: An end of the junction differs from the germline gene, which may be a read error. V and J are TRBV6-5 and TRBJ1-2; D is uncertain. Germline V lookup: CDR1 MNHEY, CDR2 SVGAGI. The CDR3 is 16 residues long. CDR3 loop: CAISYPPKTVYYGYTF. The CDR3 coding sequence is TGTGCCATCAGTTACCCGCCTAAAACAGTATACTATGGCTACACCTTC.

This clonotype is a singleton in its sample. The chain recombines TRBV20-1 with TRBJ2-5, with 9 bases matching TRBD2. Germline V gives CDR1 DFQATT, CDR2 SNEGSKA (reference sequence). CDR3 length: 17 amino acids. Trimming cost V 6 bases and J 2 bases; bases outside gene matches: 16. CDR3 residues: CSAARDLAGRLQETQYF. CDR3 DNA sequence: TGCAGTGCCGCCAGGGACCTAGCGGGGCGCCTACAAGAGACCCAGTACTTC.

The chain combines TRBV5-4 with TRBJ1-2; the match to TRBD1 covers 10 bases. The ends lost 2 bases at V and 7 bases at J; junction bases unmatched: 14. Germline assignment: CDR1 SGHNT and CDR2 YYREEE (reference sequence). The CDR3 loop spans 17 amino acids. The chain's CDR3 is CASSFEGPRQGAGGYTF. The CDR3 nucleotides read TGTGCCAGCAGCTTCGAGGGGCCAAGACAGGGGGCCGGTGGCTACACCTTC.

This clonotype was seen only a few times. V gene TRBV6-1 combines with J gene TRBJ2-5; 7 positions match TRBD1. CDR3 length: 17 residues. J gave up 5 bases and V 1 base, and 13 bases lay outside the gene matches. Looked up from germline, CDR1 is MNHNS and CDR2 is SASEGT. DNA of the CDR3: TGTGCCAGCAGTGAAGAACAGGGGCCACCCTCTCGGGAGACCCAGTACTTC. This codes for CASSEEQGPPSRETQYF.

The V call is TRBV5-1, the J call TRBJ1-5; TRBD1 aligns across 7 bases. V lost 4 bases, J lost 5 bases, and 6 bases stayed unmatched. The CDR3 runs 14 residues. The germline gives CDR1 SGHRS, CDR2 YFSETQ. CDR3 sequence: CASSRTGADQPQHF. As DNA, the CDR3 is TGCGCCAGCAGCAGAACAGGGGCCGATCAGCCCCAGCATTTT.

A word on this clonotype: A much bigger clone sits one base away, suggesting this may be a read error. This chain joins TRBV19 and TRBJ1-3; D ambiguous. The V gene's germline CDR1 is LNHDA and CDR2 SQIVND (reference sequence). The CDR3 is 13 amino acids. The CDR3 protein is CASKADAGDTIYF. In DNA, the CDR3 is TGTGCCAGTAAAGCGGATGCTGGAGACACCATATATTTT.